This is a list of T cell receptor beta chains from one sample in a study of CD8+CD57+ T cells in acquired aplastic anemia. One entry per CDR3 protein, called by TCRdb with MiXCR from the reads. The profile shows about 160,000 distinct CDR3 sequences, roughly 48% of them singletons. Sample: sorted CD4+, CD8+, or CD8+CD57+ T cells (not recorded which) from PBMCs. Receptors originate from a human donor in good health. The CDR3 runs from the conserved cysteine through the conserved F or W. Each record gives: D gene, J gene, clone size, V gene, CDR3 protein, CDR3 DNA. D genes are given only for firm matches. Size values are once, few and many counts, or a class for expanded clones, and some rows have none.

>-|TRBJ2-5|-|TRBV5-1
CASSGGHEGTQYF
TGCGCCAGCAGCGGGGGACACGAAGGGACCCAGTACTTC
>TRBD2|TRBJ2-1|many|TRBV7-9
CASSPGASGTNEQFF
TGTGCCAGCAGCCCCGGTGCTAGCGGGACAAATGAGCAGTTCTTC
>-|TRBJ2-5|-|TRBV20-1
CSARGLGEWETQYF
TGCAGTGCCCGCGGTCTGGGGGAGTGGGAGACCCAGTACTTC
>-|TRBJ2-7|-|TRBV6-1
CASWDFEYKQYF
TGTGCCAGTTGGGACTTCGAGTACAAGCAGTACTTC
>-|TRBJ1-2|-|TRBV18
CASSPEGSTNYGYTF
TGTGCCAGCTCACCAGAGGGGAGTACTAACTATGGCTACACCTTC
>-|TRBJ2-5|few|TRBV20-1
CSASLRGETQYF
TGCAGTGCTAGTCTTCGGGGAGAGACCCAGTACTTC
>TRBD1|TRBJ1-1|-|TRBV10-3
CAISEFAGGFMNTEAFF
TGTGCCATCAGTGAGTTTGCAGGGGGCTTCATGAACACTGAAGCTTTCTTT
>-|TRBJ2-2|-|TRBV6-1
CASRPQGNTGDLFF
TGTGCCAGCAGACCACAGGGAAACACCGGGGACCTGTTTTTT
>TRBD1|TRBJ1-1|-|TRBV20-1
CSARNRTGNTEAFF
TGCAGTGCTAGAAACCGGACAGGGAACACTGAAGCCTTCTTT
>TRBD2|TRBJ2-3|-|TRBV5-1
CASSQASSGKYF
TGCGCCAGCAGCCAAGCCTCTAGCGGCAAGTATTTT
>TRBD2|TRBJ2-1|many|TRBV11-2
CASSLASGPYNEQFF
TGTGCCAGCAGCTTAGCTAGCGGGCCTTACAATGAGCAGTTCTTC
>-|TRBJ2-1|-|TRBV11-2
CASSPRWGTPSPNEQFF
TGTGCCAGCAGCCCGCGGTGGGGGACTCCTAGTCCCAATGAGCAGTTCTTC
>TRBD2|TRBJ2-7|many|TRBV10-1
CASSESGLAGGRRYF
TGCGCCAGCAGTGAGTCGGGACTAGCGGGAGGGCGCAGGTACTTC
>TRBD1|TRBJ2-1|-|TRBV3-1
CASSQRGQGRSYNEQFF
TGTGCCAGCAGCCAACGGGGACAGGGTCGTTCCTACAATGAGCAGTTCTTC
>-|TRBJ1-3|-|TRBV10-3
CAISGGDLGGNTIYF
TGTGCCATCAGTGGGGGGGATCTCGGGGGAAACACCATATATTTT
>TRBD2|TRBJ2-3|-|TRBV4-1
CASSQEVAGVDTQYF
TGCGCCAGCAGTCAAGAGGTGGCGGGGGTGGATACGCAGTATTTT
>-|TRBJ1-5|-|TRBV24-1
CATARPGSNQPQHF
TGTGCCACCGCCCGCCCAGGGAGCAATCAGCCCCAGCATTTT
>-|TRBJ2-1|-|TRBV15
CATSRDPPGDNEQFF
TGTGCCACCAGCAGAGATCCTCCAGGGGACAATGAGCAGTTCTTC
>-|TRBJ1-1|many|TRBV7-9
CASSQLRDNTEAFF
TGTGCCAGCAGCCAACTACGGGACAACACTGAAGCTTTCTTT
>-|TRBJ1-1|many|TRBV29-1
CSVPNTGYTEAFF
TGCAGCGTCCCCAACACAGGGTACACTGAAGCTTTCTTT
>-|TRBJ1-1|-|TRBV10-3
CAISSTTQGGTEAFF
TGTGCCATCAGTTCAACAACACAGGGTGGCACTGAAGCTTTCTTT
>-|TRBJ1-6|-|TRBV20-1
CSARAALLDDSPLHF
TGCAGTGCTAGAGCTGCCTTATTGGACGATTCACCCCTCCACTTT
>-|TRBJ1-2|-|TRBV5-6
CASSLDPGGYTF
TGTGCCAGCAGCTTGGATCCAGGGGGCTACACCTTC
>-|TRBJ2-3|many|TRBV19
CASSTTGDTQYF
TGTGCCAGTAGTACGACGGGGGATACGCAGTATTTT
>-|TRBJ1-6|once|TRBV10-3
CATHGGLYNSPLHF
TGTGCCACTCATGGTGGGCTATATAATTCACCCCTCCACTTT
>-|TRBJ1-3|many|TRBV7-9
CASSPSGTLGNTIYF
TGTGCCAGCAGCCCGTCCGGGACACTTGGAAACACCATATATTTT
>TRBD1|TRBJ2-2|few|TRBV30
CAWGQGAHTGELFF
TGTGCCTGGGGACAGGGGGCGCACACCGGGGAGCTGTTTTTT
>-|TRBJ2-7|-|TRBV28
CASRLHGFEQYF
TGTGCCAGCAGACTCCATGGCTTTGAGCAGTACTTC
>TRBD1|TRBJ1-2|many|TRBV16
CASSLLGQGDYGYTF
TGTGCCAGCAGCCTCCTCGGACAGGGGGACTATGGCTACACCTTC
>-|TRBJ2-7|few|TRBV7-2
CASSSAGLGYEQYF
TGTGCCAGCAGCTCGGCGGGACTCGGCTACGAGCAGTACTTC
>-|TRBJ1-6|many|TRBV5-1
CASSLRYGNNSPLHF
TGCGCCAGCAGCTTGAGGTACGGTAATAATTCACCCCTCCACTTT
>TRBD1|TRBJ2-5|many|TRBV7-3
CASSLGMTGSTQYF
TGTGCCAGCAGCTTAGGAATGACAGGGTCGACCCAGTACTTC
>-|TRBJ1-1|-|TRBV10-3
CAIGGEEHTEALF
TGTGCCATCGGCGGAGAGGAACACACTGAAGCTCTCTTT
>-|TRBJ2-2|few|TRBV5-4
CASRLTSSGRTGELFF
TGTGCCAGCAGACTGACGTCCTCGGGGCGAACCGGGGAGCTGTTTTTT
>TRBD1|TRBJ1-3|few|TRBV10-3
CAISASDRVNTIYF
TGTGCCATCAGTGCCTCGGACAGGGTGAACACCATATATTTT
>-|TRBJ2-7|many|TRBV20-1
CSARHGAPYEQYF
TGCAGTGCTAGACACGGGGCACCCTACGAGCAGTACTTC
>-|TRBJ2-7|once|TRBV20-1
CSATTEEVVYEQYF
TGCAGTGCTACCACAGAGGAGGTTGTCTACGAGCAGTACTTC
>-|TRBJ2-7|many|TRBV27
CASSPQGGPYEQYF
TGTGCCAGCAGTCCACAGGGGGGGCCCTACGAGCAGTACTTC
>TRBD2|TRBJ2-1|many|TRBV20-1
CSASRGLAGGREQFF
TGCAGTGCCTCGCGGGGGCTAGCGGGAGGGCGGGAGCAGTTCTTC
>TRBD2|TRBJ2-7|-|TRBV29-1
CSVEELLAGVYEQYF
TGCAGCGTCGAAGAGCTGCTAGCGGGAGTTTACGAGCAGTACTTC
>-|TRBJ2-6|-|TRBV5-1
CASSSGRNSGANVLTF
TGCGCCAGCAGCTCGGGACGCAACTCTGGGGCCAACGTCCTGACTTTC
>-|TRBJ1-5|many|TRBV12-3/TRBV12-4
CASSRDRPYQPQHF
TGTGCCAGCAGCCGCGACAGACCCTATCAGCCCCAGCATTTT
>-|TRBJ2-3|-|TRBV6-1
CASTKLDTDTQYF
TGTGCCAGCACCAAACTAGACACAGATACGCAGTATTTT
>-|TRBJ1-1|few|TRBV7-3
CASSLGGGGRTEAFF
TGTGCCAGCAGCTTAGGGGGGGGGGGACGTACTGAAGCTTTCTTT
>TRBD1|TRBJ2-5|-|TRBV7-9
CASSLEGQGMEETQYF
TGTGCCAGCAGCTTAGAGGGACAGGGTATGGAAGAGACCCAGTACTTC
>TRBD1|TRBJ1-2|once|TRBV19
CASSFSAGTANYGYTF
TGTGCCAGTAGTTTCTCCGCCGGGACAGCTAACTATGGCTACACCTTC
>TRBD1|TRBJ2-1|-|TRBV20-1
CSAGQGIYNEQFF
TGCAGTGCTGGACAGGGGATTTACAATGAGCAGTTCTTC
>-|TRBJ2-3|many|TRBV11-1
CASSHLKSTDTQYF
TGTGCCAGCAGCCACCTGAAGAGCACAGATACGCAGTATTTT
>-|TRBJ2-3|once|TRBV2
CASSFSVGDTQYF
TGTGCCAGCAGTTTCAGCGTTGGTGATACGCAGTATTTT
>-|TRBJ2-5|few|TRBV20-1
CSASRPGGLGETQYF
TGCAGTGCTAGCCGTCCGGGGGGCCTTGGGGAGACCCAGTACTTC
>-|TRBJ1-1|-|TRBV25-1
CASSPQGRGGAFF
TGTGCCAGCAGTCCCCAGGGACGAGGCGGAGCTTTCTTT
>-|TRBJ1-2|-|TRBV29-1
CSVQQRSRSGYTF
TGCAGCGTTCAACAGAGATCTCGATCCGGCTACACCTTC
>TRBD2|TRBJ2-7|few|TRBV10-3
CASSRRSGGSPPYEQYF
TGTGCCAGCAGCCGAAGGTCCGGCGGGAGCCCCCCGTACGAGCAGTACTTC
>-|TRBJ1-2|-|TRBV20-1
CSASGGGNYGYTF
TGCAGTGCGTCGGGGGGGGGGAACTATGGCTACACCTTC